A selection of T cell receptor beta chains follows, all from one sample in a study of cytomegalovirus exposure and HLA in healthy donors. Profiled with immunoSEQ multiplex PCR; TCRdb holds only in-frame clones, not every one. The sample records some 140,000 clones, around 85% being singletons. The source material was PBMCs. Receptors originate from a woman aged 45-59 years in good health and CMV-seropositive. CDR3s include the opening cysteine and the closing phenylalanine or tryptophan. The order of the fields is V gene, clone size, J gene, D gene, CDR3 protein, CDR3 DNA. A D gene is named only where the DNA matches it firmly. Only some rows state a clone size, as once, few, many or a class for expanded clones.

TRBV19,once,TRBJ2-6,-,CASSIPGRHTAGANGLTF,TGTGCCAGTAGTATTCCCGGACGTCATACTGCTGGGGCCAACGGCCTGACTTTC
TRBV7-8,-,TRBJ1-2,-,CASSLSGGDRGYTF,TGTGCCAGCAGCTTATCGGGAGGGGATCGCGGCTACACCTTC
TRBV19,once,TRBJ1-6,TRBD1,CASSIKTGANSPLHF,TGTGCCAGTAGTATTAAGACAGGGGCTAATTCACCCCTCCACTTT
TRBV4-3,-,TRBJ2-3,-,CASSQEDQGGGTDTQYF,TGCGCCAGCAGCCAAGAGGACCAGGGGGGTGGCACAGATACGCAGTATTTT
TRBV5-1,-,TRBJ2-1,TRBD2,CASSLVGGGNSEQFF,TGCGCCAGCAGCTTGGTAGGCGGGGGGAATAGTGAGCAGTTCTTC
TRBV5-1,-,TRBJ1-4,TRBD1,CASSLQGRGGEKLFF,TGCGCCAGCAGCTTACAGGGGCGAGGAGGTGAAAAACTGTTTTTT
TRBV6-5,-,TRBJ1-4,-,CASARATNEKLFF,TGTGCCAGCGCGCGCGCAACTAATGAAAAACTGTTTTTT
TRBV19,-,TRBJ1-5,TRBD1,CASSRDRSNQPQHF,TGTGCCAGTAGCCGGGACAGGAGCAATCAGCCCCAGCATTTT
TRBV28,-,TRBJ1-1,TRBD1,CASTSGASGQGKAFF,TGTGCCAGCACTTCTGGCGCGTCGGGACAGGGTAAAGCTTTCTTT
TRBV10-3,-,TRBJ2-6,TRBD1,CAISEGTGGYGANVLTF,TGTGCCATCAGTGAGGGGACAGGGGGATATGGGGCCAACGTCCTGACTTTC
TRBV2,few,TRBJ2-7,-,CASSGVAGSYEQYF,TGTGCCAGCAGTGGTGTTGCCGGGTCCTACGAGCAGTACTTC
TRBV11-2,-,TRBJ2-3,TRBD2,CASSLRGGNTQYF,TGTGCCAGCAGCTTGCGGGGGGGGAATACGCAGTATTTT
TRBV21-1,-,TRBJ1-5,-,CASSGREINQPQHF,TGTGCCAGCTCCGGGCGGGAAATCAATCAGCCCCAGCATTTT
TRBV6-5,-,TRBJ1-3,-,CASSSPTYSGNTIYF,TGTGCCAGCAGTTCGCCGACATACTCTGGAAACACCATATATTTT
TRBV7-9,few,TRBJ2-3,TRBD2,CASSLNGGVPDTQYF,TGTGCCAGCAGCTTAAACGGGGGGGTGCCAGATACGCAGTATTTT
TRBV27,-,TRBJ2-1,TRBD1,CASSLLTWDRGFEQFF,TGTGCCAGCAGTCTCCTCACCTGGGACAGGGGTTTTGAGCAGTTCTTC
TRBV5-1,-,TRBJ1-1,-,CASSLDPGYPEAFF,TGCGCCAGCAGCTTGGATCCAGGGTACCCTGAAGCTTTCTTT
TRBV5-1,-,TRBJ1-3,-,CASSRGSSGNTIYF,TGCGCCAGCAGCCGGGGGAGCTCTGGAAACACCATATATTTT
TRBV2,-,TRBJ1-3,TRBD1,CASSEARVRGPGNTIYF,TGTGCCAGCAGTGAAGCGCGGGTCAGGGGGCCTGGAAACACCATATATTTT
TRBV7-7,-,TRBJ2-1,TRBD1,CASSPGTGVRYEQFF,TGTGCTAGCAGCCCCGGGACAGGGGTAAGGTATGAGCAGTTCTTC
TRBV5-1,few,TRBJ1-2,TRBD1,CASSTVLQGRNRGYTF,TGCGCCAGCAGCACCGTTTTACAGGGGAGAAATCGTGGCTACACCTTC
TRBV10-3,-,TRBJ2-1,-,CAISESGQSSYNEQFF,TGTGCCATCAGTGAGTCGGGGCAGAGCTCCTACAATGAGCAGTTCTTC
TRBV9,-,TRBJ2-3,TRBD1,CASSVSGQGSDTQYF,TGTGCCAGCAGCGTATCGGGACAGGGGTCAGATACGCAGTATTTT
TRBV19,once,TRBJ1-1,-,CASSTSGPEAFF,TGTGCCAGTAGCACCTCAGGGCCTGAAGCTTTCTTT
TRBV7-8,-,TRBJ2-3,-,CASSFRPGVTTDTQYF,TGTGCCAGCAGCTTTCGGCCGGGAGTCACCACAGATACGCAGTATTTT
TRBV2,few,TRBJ2-3,-,CARQPLSTDTQYF,TGTGCCAGACAGCCCCTCAGCACAGATACGCAGTATTTT
TRBV4-2,-,TRBJ1-5,-,CASSQDHGRLNQPQHF,TGTGCCAGCAGCCAAGACCATGGCAGGCTCAATCAGCCCCAGCATTTT
TRBV25-1,-,TRBJ1-5,-,CASRTHDQPQHF,TGTGCCAGCAGGACACACGATCAGCCCCAGCATTTT
TRBV18,-,TRBJ1-6,-,CASSPSGQNSPLHF,TGTGCCAGCTCACCATCAGGGCAGAATTCACCCCTCCACTTT
TRBV6-8,-,TRBJ2-5,TRBD1,CASRLGQGKRETQYF,TGTGCCAGCAGACTGGGACAGGGGAAAAGGGAGACCCAGTACTTC